This is a list of T cell receptor beta chains from one sample in a study of response to subunit inactivated influenza vaccine. Each CDR3 protein gets one entry after TCRdb re-called the RT-PCR reads with MiXCR. The repertoire holds under 550,000 distinct CDR3 sequences, about 7.6% seen once, with 13% in the top ten. The sample was PBMCs from blood, taken roughly 24 months after vaccination. The receptors derive from a man in his fifties or sixties who received an inactivated influenza vaccine. Both conserved end residues are part of each CDR3. A D gene is named only where the DNA matches it firmly. Only some rows state a clone size, as once, few, many or a class for expanded clones.

size	V	D	length	J	CDR3	DNA
.	TRBV5-1	.	13	TRBJ1-5	CASRGAQNQPQHF	TGCGCCAGCAGGGGGGCACAAAATCAGCCCCAGCATTTT
.	TRBV20-1	.	14	TRBJ1-1	CSAPEPRMNTEAFF	TGCAGTGCGCCAGAGCCCAGGATGAACACTGAAGCTTTCTTT
.	TRBV25-1	.	14	TRBJ1-1	CASSETAVNTEAFF	TGTGCCAGCAGTGAAACAGCCGTGAACACTGAAGCTTTCTTT
few	TRBV4-3	TRBD2	18	TRBJ2-1	CASSQVWSAGGMGNEQFF	TGCGCCAGCAGCCAAGTATGGTCAGCGGGGGGGATGGGGAATGAGCAGTTCTTC
many	TRBV11-2	.	13	TRBJ2-7	CASSRGFNYEQYF	TGTGCCAGCAGCCGGGGGTTTAACTACGAGCAGTACTTC
few	TRBV6-1	TRBD2	14	TRBJ2-3	CASRAGGHTDTQYF	TGTGCCAGCAGAGCGGGGGGGCATACAGATACGCAGTATTTT
.	TRBV10-2	.	13	TRBJ1-5	CASTRFSNQPQHF	TGCGCCAGCACGAGGTTTAGCAATCAGCCCCAGCATTTT
.	TRBV11-2	.	13	TRBJ2-7	CASSLGDTRPRYF	TGTGCCAGCAGCTTAGGGGACACCCGCCCCCGATACTTC
few	TRBV7-2	TRBD1	16	TRBJ2-7	CASSFLLKPGQGEQYF	TGTGCCAGCAGCTTTTTACTGAAACCGGGACAGGGGGAGCAGTACTTC
few	TRBV29-1	.	15	TRBJ2-1	CSCDRWGQGYNEQFF	TGCAGCTGCGATAGGTGGGGGCAAGGCTACAATGAGCAGTTCTTC
.	TRBV5-8	.	17	TRBJ1-5	CASSLVRQANGNQPQHF	TGTGCCAGCAGCTTGGTGAGGCAGGCCAACGGCAATCAGCCCCAGCATTTT
.	TRBV5-1	.	15	TRBJ2-5	CASSLAQGRSETQYF	TGCGCCAGCAGCTTGGCCCAGGGGAGATCGGAGACCCAGTACTTC
many	TRBV12-3/TRBV12-4	TRBD1	16	TRBJ1-4	CASSLQTGRVNEKLFF	TGTGCCAGCAGTCTACAGACAGGGCGGGTGAATGAAAAACTGTTTTTT